Each of the 7 T cell receptor beta chains below was sequenced from the same sample in a study of molecular identifiers for immune sequencing clone quantification listed by TCRdb under 2018. The library was produced with PCR. The sequencer listed for this sample is Illumina HiSeq 4000. In-frame beta chains were kept once TCRdb had trimmed the public reads at Q25 with fastp and called clones with MiXCR. Records with the same CDR3 protein are collapsed into one entry carrying the most frequent genes and DNA. The sample table shows under 600,000 distinct CDR3 sequences, and about 21% are seen once. The ten largest clones take up roughly 0.81% of the sample. The sample was naive CD8+ T cells from blood, with Jurkat cell RNA spiked in. In light of the paper, this sample's cell subset or site label describes: FACS-sorted CD8+CD4-CCR7+CD45RA+ naive T cells. The receptor set was obtained from a human donor in good health. Some libraries in this study had Jurkat cell RNA spiked in.

The chain couples TRBV6-5 to TRBJ1-1; the D is unclear. The CDR3 contains 12 residues. V lost 8 bases to trimming and J lost 5 bases, with 12 bases between them. The V gene's germline CDR1 is MNHEY and CDR2 SVGAGI. CDR3 loop: CASVRAGTEAFF. For the CDR3, the DNA is TGTGCCAGCGTTAGGGCAGGTACTGAAGCTTTCTTT.

The V call is TRBV7-9, the J call TRBJ2-3, with D possibly being TRBD2 (7 bases). The CDR3 is made up of 16 amino acids. Germline V CDR1 and CDR2: SEHNR, FQNEAQ (reference sequence). The V and J ends lost 5 bases and 0 bases respectively, with 15 bases between them. DNA for the CDR3: TGTGCCAGCAGCACTGGGGGGGCCCCTAGCACAGATACGCAGTATTTT. Protein sequence: CASSTGGAPSTDTQYF.

Ten or more counts support this clonotype. V gene TRBV5-4 combines with J gene TRBJ1-1; 7 bases align to TRBD1. The germline V gene encodes CDR1 SGHNT and CDR2 YYREEE (reference sequence). V gave up 5 bases and J gave up 7 bases; unmatched junction bases: 8. CDR3 length equals 13 residues. The chain's CDR3 is CASRAGTEFEAFF. DNA for the CDR3: TGTGCCAGCAGGGCCGGGACAGAGTTTGAAGCTTTCTTT.

This clonotype occurred many times. This rearrangement joins TRBV15 to TRBJ1-1; D unclear. The germline V gene encodes CDR1 LNHNV and CDR2 YYDKDF (reference sequence). Trimming cost V 4 bases and J 0 bases, with 9 bases left between them. The CDR3 spans 14 residues. The CDR3 region has the DNA TGTGCCACCAGCATAAAACGGATGAACACTGAAGCTTTCTTT. Encoded protein: CATSIKRMNTEAFF.

CDR3 residues: CASSLMTGLNTEAFF. CDR3 coding DNA: TGTGCCAGCAGTCTCATGACAGGGCTGAACACTGAAGCTTTCTTT. This chain links TRBV2 with TRBJ1-1, with 7 bases matching TRBD1. The CDR3 contains 15 residues. V shed 5 bases and J 0 bases; nucleotides not matched to a gene: 6. From germline, CDR1 is SNHLY and CDR2 FYNNEI.

A remark on this clonotype: This may stem from a read error, because a much larger clone lies one nucleotide away. J is TRBJ2-5 and V is TRBV20-1; D not resolved. The CDR3 is 12 amino acids. The V gene's germline CDR1 is DFQATT and CDR2 SNEGSKA (reference sequence). The CDR3 DNA reads TGCAGTGCTAGTCATGACCAAGGGACCCAGTACTTC. Translating gives CSASHDQGTQYF.

This clonotype was seen repeatedly, ten times or more. The chain uses TRBV6-5 and TRBJ2-6; the D is unclear. The V gene lost 2 bases and the J gene lost 1 base, with 3 bases spanning the gap. The CDR3 runs to 14 residues. From germline, CDR1 is MNHEY and CDR2 SVGAGI. The CDR3: CASSYTSGANVLTF. CDR3 DNA: TGTGCCAGCAGTTACACGTCTGGGGCCAACGTCCTGACTTTC.